The 26 T cell receptor beta chains given below trace back to one sample, sequenced in a study of T cells after yellow fever vaccination. One entry per CDR3 protein, called by TCRdb with MiXCR from the 5' RACE reads. The profile shows about 260,000 distinct CDR3 sequences, 10% to 15% of them singletons. The specimen comprised CD4+ T cells sorted from PBMCs, sampled 45 days after the yellow fever booster vaccination. The receptors were gathered from a man between 25 and 39 years old who received the YFV17D yellow fever vaccine.

A few counts support this clonotype. The CDR3 nucleotides are TGTGCCAGCGATAGACTAGGCTACGAGCAGTACTTC. Protein product: CASDRLGYEQYF. The chain couples TRBV28 to TRBJ2-7; D possibly corresponds to TRBD2 (6 bases). The CDR3 is 12 residues long. Trimming cost V 8 bases and J 3 bases, with 11 bases left between them. Germline V lookup: CDR1 MDHEN, CDR2 SYDVKM.

The gene calls are TRBV5-1 and TRBJ2-1; TRBD2 aligns across 10 bases. The CDR3 has 14 residues. Germline assignment: CDR1 SGHRS and CDR2 YFSETQ. J lost 10 bases, V lost 4 bases, and 8 bases had no gene match. The CDR3 region has the DNA TGCGCCAGCAGCGACCTAGCGGGAGTAGACGAGCAGTTCTTC. This gives the protein CASSDLAGVDEQFF.

V is TRBV5-1 and J is TRBJ2-7; D remains unclear. Per the germline V gene, CDR1 is SGHRS and CDR2 is YFSETQ. Trimming removed 4 bases at V and 9 bases at J, with 14 bases between. The CDR3 length is 12 residues. The CDR3 region is CASSPDGLTQYF. The DNA of the CDR3 is TGCGCCAGCAGCCCCGACGGGTTGACGCAGTACTTC.

In the case of this clonotype: Sequence at one end of the junction differs from germline and may be a read error. The CDR3 sequence: CASSFSGGNAEAFF. DNA of the CDR3: TGTGCCAGCAGTTTTTCTGGGGGGAACGCTGAAGCTTTCTTT. This chain connects TRBV12-3 or TRBV12-4 to TRBJ1-1; D perhaps matches TRBD1 (5 bases). This CDR3 has 14 residues.

This clonotype was counted between two and nine times. The junction departs from the called germline gene at one end, perhaps through a read error. The chain recombines TRBV5-1 with TRBJ2-1; no firm D call. This CDR3 is built from 16 residues. Per the germline V gene, CDR1 is SGHRS and CDR2 is YFSETQ. The CDR3 nucleotides are TGCGCCAGCAGCTTGAATCTTGACGGCAGACACAATGAGAAGTTCTTC. Protein: CASSLNLDGRHNEKFF. Variable domain in full (rest from reference TRBV5-1 and TRBJ2-1): KAGVTQTPRYLIKTRGQQVTLSCSPISGHRSVSWYQQTPGQGLQFLFEYFSETQRNKGNFPGRFSGRQFSNSRSEMNVSTLELGDSALYLCASSLNLDGRHNEKFFGPGTRLTVL.

This clonotype was counted at least ten times. The V call is TRBV7-2, the J call TRBJ2-7, with D unresolved. The length of the CDR3 is 12 residues. The germline CDR1 and CDR2 sequences are SGHTA and FQGNSA. Trimming removed 8 bases from V and 4 bases from J, with 12 bases in between. Here the CDR3 DNA reads TGTGCCAGCGGACGGTATGTTTACGAGCAGTACTTC. It specifies CASGRYVYEQYF.

The rearrangement uses TRBV4-2 and TRBJ1-5, with a weak D call TRBD1 (6 bases). The CDR3 is 16 amino acids. The germline gives CDR1 LGHNA, CDR2 YNFKEQ. V gave up 1 base and J gave up 5 bases, with 15 bases separating them. The CDR3 nucleotides are TGTGCCAGCAGCCAAGCCGGACTCAAGGGGGATCAGCCCCAGCATTTT. This sequence encodes CASSQAGLKGDQPQHF.

The chain carries TRBV5-1 and TRBJ2-1, with D possibly matching TRBD1 (6 bases). The CDR3 loop spans 17 amino acids. CDR1 is SGHRS, CDR2 YFSETQ, per germline. Trimming shortened V by 3 bases and J by 5 bases, and 21 bases separated the two germline ends. CDR3 loop: CASSSSYRVGLHNEQFF. The CDR3 nucleotides are TGCGCCAGCAGCTCCAGTTACAGGGTAGGTCTCCACAATGAGCAGTTCTTC.

The rearrangement joins TRBV20-1 to TRBJ2-7; TRBD1 agrees at 10 bases. Trimming removed 4 bases from V and 0 bases from J; junction bases left unmatched: 6. This CDR3 comprises 15 residues. Germline V lookup: CDR1 DFQATT, CDR2 SNEGSKA (reference sequence). In DNA form, the CDR3 reads TGCAGTGCTAAATCGGGACAGGGGAGCTCCTACGAGCAGTACTTC. Translating gives CSAKSGQGSSYEQYF.

This clonotype was counted between two and nine times. V and J are TRBV21-1 and TRBJ1-5. TRBV21-1 is listed as a pseudogene. The CDR3 contains 13 residues. The CDR3, as DNA: TGTGCCAGCAGCAAATCCCTCGGGCAGCCCCAGCATTTT. Translation gives CASSKSLGQPQHF.

The chain combines TRBV20-1 with TRBJ2-1, with 10 bases matching TRBD1. CDR1 and CDR2 (germline): DFQATT, SNEGSKA (reference sequence). The ends lost 2 bases at V and 4 bases at J; junction bases unmatched: 14. The CDR3 extends over 18 amino acids. For the CDR3, the DNA is TGCAGTGCTAGATCCGGGACAGGGGCCCTTACCTTATACAATGAGCAGTTCTTC. Protein product: CSARSGTGALTLYNEQFF.

Turning to this clonotype: The DNA is left out, because the CDR3 cannot be placed on it with certainty; the CDR3 is given as TCRdb lists it. The V and J genes are TRBV10-3 and TRBJ2-3; TRBD2 reflects the table's D call only, with no check against the DNA. Including both end residues, the CDR3 is 15 amino acids long. Germline CDR1 and CDR2: ENHRY and SYGVKD. The CDR3 loop reads CAISVASGSGDTQFF.

This clonotype was found a few times. The V call is TRBV29-1, the J call TRBJ2-3, with D uncertain. With 6 bases removed from V and 2 bases from J, the gap between germline ends came to 9 bases. The CDR3 runs to 12 residues. The germline gives CDR1 SQVTM, CDR2 ANQGSEA. CDR3 nucleotide sequence: TGCAGCGTCTCCCCCGACACAGATACGCAGTATTTT. Its translation is CSVSPDTDTQYF.

The rearrangement links TRBV20-1 to TRBJ1-1, with TRBD1 identical over 9 bases. Germline lookup yields CDR1 DFQATT and CDR2 SNEGSKA (reference sequence). J gave up 0 bases and V 3 bases, and 8 bases lay outside the gene matches. The CDR3 spans 16 residues. The CDR3 here is CSARGVQGAMNTEAFF. The CDR3 bases are TGCAGTGCTAGGGGGGTACAGGGGGCGATGAACACTGAAGCTTTCTTT.

This clonotype was seen a handful of times. This rearrangement joins TRBV7-2 to TRBJ2-3, with D possibly being TRBD2 (5 bases). Germline-derived CDR1 and CDR2 are SGHTA and FQGNSA. This CDR3 contains 11 residues. V lost 5 bases to trimming and J lost 9 bases, with 9 bases between them. CDR3 loop: CASSPGLTQYF. CDR3 nucleotides: TGTGCCAGCAGCCCCGGACTGACGCAGTATTTT.

The chain combines TRBV15 with TRBJ2-1; 7 bases agree with TRBD2. The J segment lost 0 bases and the V segment lost 8 bases, leaving 1 base of the junction unmatched. The CDR3 spans 13 residues. Germline lookup yields CDR1 LNHNV and CDR2 YYDKDF (reference sequence). In nucleotides, the CDR3 is TGTGCCACCTCGGGGGGCTCCTACAATGAGCAGTTCTTC. It translates to CATSGGSYNEQFF.

This clonotype appeared many times. The chain is built from TRBV18 and TRBJ2-1, with a weak D call TRBD1 (5 bases). V was trimmed by 4 bases and J by 2 bases, leaving 12 bases between them. Germline loops: CDR1 KGHSH, CDR2 LQKENI. The CDR3 has 15 residues. The CDR3 nucleotides read TGTGCCAGCTCACAAAACACAGGAACCTACAATGAGCAGTTCTTC. Its protein is CASSQNTGTYNEQFF.

This chain links TRBV20-1 with TRBJ2-1; a weak D match, TRBD2 (5 bases). The V end was cut by 8 bases, the J end by 6 bases, with 14 bases between. There are 12 residues in the CDR3. Looked up from germline, CDR1 is DFQATT and CDR2 is SNEGSKA (reference sequence). The CDR3 here is CSTSRTFNEQFF. In nucleotides, the CDR3 is TGCAGTACCTCCCGGACTTTCAATGAGCAGTTCTTC.

This clonotype turned up a few times. The V and J genes are TRBV7-2 and TRBJ2-5; weak D call: TRBD2 (5 bases). The V gene lost 5 bases and the J gene lost 2 bases, with 18 bases spanning the gap. The length of the CDR3 is 16 residues. Germline lookup yields CDR1 SGHTA and CDR2 FQGNSA. The CDR3 bases are TGTGCCAGCAGCCCCGGGGTAGCGAACACTCAAGAGACCCAGTACTTC. This sequence encodes CASSPGVANTQETQYF. The full variable domain, completed using reference TRBV7-2 and TRBJ2-5, is GAGVSQSPSNKVTEKGKDVELRCDPISGHTALYWYRQSLGQGLEFLIYFQGNSAPDKSGLPSDRFSAERTGGSVSTLTIQRTQQEDSAVYLCASSPGVANTQETQYFGPGTRLLVL.

This chain uses TRBV11-2 with TRBJ2-3; 11 nucleotides agree with TRBD1. Trimming cost V 5 bases and J 4 bases; bases outside gene matches: 8. Germline V gene lookup returns CDR1 SGHAT and CDR2 FQNNGV. The CDR3 runs to 16 residues. CDR3: CASSALGTGGSDTQYF. For the CDR3, the DNA is TGTGCCAGCAGCGCCCTCGGGACAGGGGGATCAGATACGCAGTATTTT.

The chain has TRBV20-1 and TRBJ2-7; tentatively, D is TRBD1 or TRBD2 (6 bases each). Between the trimmed V and J ends, which lost 3 bases and 3 bases, there was a span of 15 bases. This CDR3 contains 14 residues. Germline-derived CDR1 and CDR2 are DFQATT and SNEGSKA (reference sequence). CDR3 protein: CSASPTGDIYEQYF. Written as DNA, the CDR3 is TGCAGTGCTAGCCCTACGGGGGACATCTACGAGCAGTACTTC.

This rearrangement joins TRBV19 to TRBJ1-2; D is perhaps TRBD1 (6 bases). Trimming took off 0 bases at V and 4 bases at J, with 21 bases between the two ends. CDR3 length: 18 amino acids. CDR1 is LNHDA, CDR2 SQIVND, per germline (reference sequence). The CDR3 region has the DNA TGTGCCAGTAGTATAGACTCCAACCCGGGACAACGGATCTATGGCTACACCTTC. This codes for CASSIDSNPGQRIYGYTF.

The V and J genes are TRBV15 and TRBJ2-2, with TRBD1 as a possible D gene (6 bases). Germline lookup yields CDR1 LNHNV and CDR2 YYDKDF (reference sequence). With 6 bases removed from V and 4 bases from J, the gap between germline ends came to 15 bases. This CDR3 has 15 amino acids. The CDR3 loop is CATRNQGIGTGELFF. In nucleotides, the CDR3 is TGTGCCACCAGAAATCAGGGGATAGGCACCGGGGAGCTGTTTTTT. Based on the CDR3 plus reference TRBV15 and TRBJ2-2, the full variable domain is DAMVIQNPRYQVTQFGKPVTLSCSQTLNHNVMYWYQQKSSQAPKLLFHYYDKDFNNEADTPDNFQSRRPNTSFCFLDIRSPGLGDTAMYLCATRNQGIGTGELFFGEGSRLTVL.

This clonotype was counted a few times. This rearrangement joins TRBV15 to TRBJ2-1, with 14 bases matching TRBD2. In germline, CDR1 is LNHNV, CDR2 YYDKDF (reference sequence). The CDR3 has 17 amino acids. V lost 0 bases and J lost 9; bases outside the gene matches: 7. CDR3 residues: CATSREMGLAGAVEQFF. DNA for the CDR3: TGTGCCACCAGCAGAGAAATGGGACTAGCGGGAGCGGTTGAGCAGTTCTTC.

This clonotype came up many times. The rearrangement uses TRBV10-2 and TRBJ2-1; TRBD2 matches 15 bases. In germline, CDR1 is WSHSY, CDR2 SAAADI. CDR3 size: 18 residues. With V trimmed by 6 bases and J by 4 bases, 10 bases remained unmatched. CDR3 coding DNA: TGCGCCAGCAGGGCCGGGACTAGCGGGAGGCCGCCATACAATGAGCAGTTCTTC. It is translated as CASRAGTSGRPPYNEQFF.

The rearrangement joins TRBV18 to TRBJ2-2; perhaps TRBD2 as D (7 bases). Germline values: CDR1 KGHSH, CDR2 LQKENI. This CDR3 has 15 amino acids. V was pared by 6 bases and J by 0 bases, with 11 bases between. This CDR3 reads CASSGGDTNTGELFF. The CDR3 nucleotides are TGTGCCAGCTCTGGGGGGGACACGAACACCGGGGAGCTGTTTTTT.